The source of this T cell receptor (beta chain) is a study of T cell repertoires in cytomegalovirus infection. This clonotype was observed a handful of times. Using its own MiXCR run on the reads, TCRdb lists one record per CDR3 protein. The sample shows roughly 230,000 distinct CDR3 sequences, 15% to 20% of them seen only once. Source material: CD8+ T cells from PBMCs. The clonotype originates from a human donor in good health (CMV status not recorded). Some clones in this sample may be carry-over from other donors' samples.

CDR3 DNA: TGTGCCAGCAGCTTCGGGCAGGGAGTACTGGGGGCCAACGTCCTGACTTTC. This translates into CASSFGQGVLGANVLTF. The chain employs TRBV5-6 and TRBJ2-6; tentatively, D is TRBD1 or TRBD2 (5 bases each). V lost 2 bases to trimming and J lost 4 bases, with 16 bases between them. CDR3 length: 17 residues. Per germline, CDR1 SGHDT and CDR2 YYEEEE.